This T cell receptor beta chain emerged from a study of CD8 T cells in ankylosing spondylitis. Study-level points and caveats: Blood from ankylosing spondylitis patients appeared to carry a characteristic roughly eight-variant TCR beta motif.

The germline V gene encodes CDR1 ENHRY and CDR2 SYGVKD. This CDR3 is 14 amino acids long. V lost 0 bases and J 4 bases, leaving 10 bases between the germline ends. Quantitative molecular-barcoded 5'-RACE generated the TCR beta libraries. TCRdb processed the 5' RACE reads anew with MiXCR; each CDR3 protein has one entry. The top ten hold around 4.5% of the sample, which has 200,000 to 250,000 distinct CDR3 sequences, roughly 32% seen once. As concerns this clonotype: Its antigen is still unknown.

This TCR was recovered from a male donor with ankylosing spondylitis or in good health (not recorded which). The J gene is TRBJ2-7, the V gene TRBV10-3, with D unclear. Sequenced input: blood, either unsorted or a sorted T cell fraction (not recorded which). CDR3 sequence: CAISESPTPYEQYF. In DNA, the CDR3 is TGTGCCATCAGTGAGTCCCCGACCCCTTACGAGCAGTACTTC.